A selection of T cell receptor beta chains follows, all from one sample in a study of early T cells in non-severe SARS-CoV-2 infection. TCRdb used MiXCR to reprocess the 5' RACE reads, holding one entry per CDR3 protein. The table shows roughly 61,000 distinct CDR3 sequences, with less than 15% occurring only once. This material consisted of whole blood, taken at baseline. These TCRs come from an adult who was a healthcare worker with PCR-confirmed SARS-CoV-2 infection or an uninfected control (not recorded which). Both conserved end residues are part of each CDR3. The D gene is left open where the match is weak. Part of the rows lack a size; the others show once, few, many or a class for expanded clones.

>TRBJ2-1|many|TRBV2|.
TGTGCCAGCAGTATTTACAATGAGCAGTTCTTC
CASSIYNEQFF
>TRBJ2-7|few|TRBV18|.
TGTGCCAGCTCACCATCCCCGGGGGCATACTACGAGCAGTACTTC
CASSPSPGAYYEQYF
>TRBJ1-2|.|TRBV3-1|.
TGTGCCAGCAGCCAAGAATCCGGGACAAACTATGGCTACACCTTC
CASSQESGTNYGYTF
>TRBJ2-7|few|TRBV20-1|.
TGCAGTGCTAGAGAACTAGTCGTGTCCTACGAGCAGTACTTC
CSARELVVSYEQYF
>TRBJ2-1|.|TRBV20-1|.
TGCAGTGCTTGGGACCGGGACTACAATGAGCAGTTCTTC
CSAWDRDYNEQFF
>TRBJ1-2|.|TRBV24-1|TRBD1
TGTGCCACCAGTGAGCGGACAGGGGGAGGCTACACCTTC
CATSERTGGGYTF
>TRBJ2-1|few|TRBV7-2|.
TGTGCCAGCACCATCAGCTTCCGATTAATAGAGGATGAGCAGTTCTTC
CASTISFRLIEDEQFF
>TRBJ1-5|.|TRBV2|.
TGTGCCAGCACTCCCCTAGGGGGAAATCAGCCCCAGCATTTT
CASTPLGGNQPQHF
>TRBJ1-1|many|TRBV25-1|.
TGTGCCAGCAGTGAGTCTGCTTTGAACACTGAAGCTTTCTTT
CASSESALNTEAFF
>TRBJ2-1|.|TRBV11-2|TRBD2
TGTGCCAGCAGCAGGGGACTAGAGTACAATGAGCAGTTCTTC
CASSRGLEYNEQFF
>TRBJ2-3|many|TRBV6-5|.
TGTGCCAGCAGTTACCTGCGTAGGATCCTCACAGATACGCAGTATTTT
CASSYLRRILTDTQYF
>TRBJ2-1|few|TRBV4-1|TRBD2
TGCGCCAGCAGCCAAGTGCGTAGCGGGGGGTACAATGAGCAGTTCTTC
CASSQVRSGGYNEQFF
>TRBJ2-5|few|TRBV13|.
TGTGCCAGCAGCTTATCCCAGGCTCTGCAAGAGACCCAGTACTTC
CASSLSQALQETQYF
>TRBJ1-1|few|TRBV9|.
TGTGCCAGCAGCGTAGCGGCGGAGGCTGAAGCTTTCTTT
CASSVAAEAEAFF
>TRBJ2-3|.|TRBV19|.
TGTGCCAGTAAGCAGGGCCCAGATACGCAGTATTTT
CASKQGPDTQYF
>TRBJ2-1|few|TRBV11-3|TRBD2
TGTGCCAGCAGCTTAGAAGCGGGGGGGAGAGGAACCTACAATGAGCAGTTCTTC
CASSLEAGGRGTYNEQFF
>TRBJ1-2|.|TRBV19|TRBD1
TGTGCCAGTAGCCCGGGGAGGGGGCATGGCTATGGCTACACCTTC
CASSPGRGHGYGYTF
>TRBJ2-3|few|TRBV12-3/TRBV12-4|.
TGTGCCAGCAGTTTCACAGGCGCAGATACGCAGTATTTT
CASSFTGADTQYF
>TRBJ2-7|.|TRBV6-5|TRBD2
TGTGCCAGCAGTTACTCTATTCGGCTAGCGGGAGGGGAAGAGCAGTACTTC
CASSYSIRLAGGEEQYF
>TRBJ1-1|.|TRBV6-6|.
TGTGCCAGCAGTTACTCCCAAGGCGGGGCTTTCTTT
CASSYSQGGAFF
>TRBJ2-3|.|TRBV28|.
TGTGCCAGCAGTTTTCAGTGGAGCACAGATACGCAGTATTTT
CASSFQWSTDTQYF
>TRBJ2-2|many|TRBV7-3|.
TGTGCCAGCAGCTTAAATTCAAGGTCCGGGGAGCTGTTTTTT
CASSLNSRSGELFF